This record concerns one TCR beta chain sequence. Authors' data handling: Estimation of nucleated cell counts was performed using reference gene primer amplification. TCRdb's table, derived via immunoSEQ multiplex PCR, lists solely in-frame clones and lacks some. That table supplies the V and J calls and clone size; D and trimming were determined from the DNA. Found here are roughly 100,000 clones, over 85% of them singletons; the top ten hold roughly 17%. This entry is derived from a study of blood T cell repertoires in COVID-19. Study at large: The study drew acute and convalescent COVID-19 samples from the United States, Italy and Spain.

The ends were cut back, 3 bases at V and 0 bases at J, with 6 bases in the middle. The CDR3 extends over 13 amino acids. Germline CDR1 reads LNHDA; CDR2 reads SQIVND (reference sequence). The receptor comes from a woman of 80 years or more in a cohort sampled during active COVID-19. The sequenced material came from peripheral blood. V gene TRBV19 combines with J gene TRBJ2-7, with D unresolved. The CDR3 loop is CASSIGPSYEQYF. The CDR3, as DNA: TGTGCCAGTAGTATTGGGCCCTCCTACGAGCAGTACTTC. Full variable domain (missing parts from reference TRBV19 and TRBJ2-7): DGGITQSPKYLFRKEGQNVTLSCEQNLNHDAMYWYRQDPGQGLRLIYYSQIVNDFQKGDIAEGYSVSREKKESFPLTVTSAQKNPTAFYLCASSIGPSYEQYFGPGTRLTVT.